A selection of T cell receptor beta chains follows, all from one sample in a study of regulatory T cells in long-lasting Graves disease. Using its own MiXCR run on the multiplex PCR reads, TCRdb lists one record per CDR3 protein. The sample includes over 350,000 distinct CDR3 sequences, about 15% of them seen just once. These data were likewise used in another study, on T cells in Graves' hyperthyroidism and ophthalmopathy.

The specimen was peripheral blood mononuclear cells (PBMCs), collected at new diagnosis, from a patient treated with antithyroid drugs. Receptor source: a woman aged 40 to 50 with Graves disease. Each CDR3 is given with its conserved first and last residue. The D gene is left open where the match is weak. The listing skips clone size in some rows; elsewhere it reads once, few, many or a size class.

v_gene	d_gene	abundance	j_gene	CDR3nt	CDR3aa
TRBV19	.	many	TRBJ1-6	TGTGCCAGTAGTATTGTACAGAGCTCCTATAATTCACCCCTCCACTTT	CASSIVQSSYNSPLHF
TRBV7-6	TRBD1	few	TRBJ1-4	TGTGCCAGCAGCTTAGAGACCCGGACAGGGCGTAATGAAAAACTGTTTTTT	CASSLETRTGRNEKLFF
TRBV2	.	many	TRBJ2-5	TGTGCCAGCAGTGAAATGGTATCAGAGACCCAGTACTTC	CASSEMVSETQYF
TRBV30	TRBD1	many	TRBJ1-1	TGTGCCTGGAGTCGACAGGGGGCTGAAGCTTTCTTT	CAWSRQGAEAFF
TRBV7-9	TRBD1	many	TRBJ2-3	TGTGCCAGCAGCTTGGGGGACAGGGGTTTAACAGATACGCAGTATTTT	CASSLGDRGLTDTQYF
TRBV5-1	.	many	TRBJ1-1	TGCGCCAGCAGCTTGCTCCCACTATATAGTGGACCGGACTACATGAACACTGAAGCTTTCTTT	CASSLLPLYSGPDYMNTEAFF
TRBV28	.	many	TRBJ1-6	TGTGCCAGCAGTCCTGGGGCGGGTCTCGGACCCTATAATTCACCCCTCCACTTT	CASSPGAGLGPYNSPLHF
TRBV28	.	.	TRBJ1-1	TGTGCCAGCAACGACAGGCCCCAGGATAGAAACACTGAAGCTTTCTTT	CASNDRPQDRNTEAFF
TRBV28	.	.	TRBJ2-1	TGTGCCAGCAGTTCCCGGAGCGGGTTGGATGAGCAGTTCTTC	CASSSRSGLDEQFF
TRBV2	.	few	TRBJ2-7	TGTGCCAGCAGTAGCGAGAGCTCCTACGAGCAGTACTTC	CASSSESSYEQYF
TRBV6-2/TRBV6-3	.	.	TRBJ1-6	TGTGCCAGCAGTTACGCGTACGGGGTAGATAATTCACCCCTCCACTTT	CASSYAYGVDNSPLHF
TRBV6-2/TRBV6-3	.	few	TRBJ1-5	TGTGCCAGCAGTTCCACAGGGCGTCCCCAGCATTTT	CASSSTGRPQHF
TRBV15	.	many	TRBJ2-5	TGTGCCACCAGCAGAGATCTCCCGGGACCCGGCGGGGAGACCCAGTACTTC	CATSRDLPGPGGETQYF
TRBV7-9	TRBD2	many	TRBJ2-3	TGTGCCAGCACCACCCTTCGTCTAGCGGGCGGGGCGGATACGCAGTATTTT	CASTTLRLAGGADTQYF
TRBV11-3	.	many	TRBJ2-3	TGTGCCAGCAGCTTAAGGGTCTCACGGGTGGATACGCAGTATTTT	CASSLRVSRVDTQYF
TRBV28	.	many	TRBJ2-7	TGTGCCAGCAGTTTGTTAGGCGGCTACGAGCAGTACTTC	CASSLLGGYEQYF
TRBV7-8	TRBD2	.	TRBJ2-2	TGTGCCAGCAGCTTCCAGGGGCTAGCGGGAGGGGCCGGGGAGCTGTTTTTT	CASSFQGLAGGAGELFF
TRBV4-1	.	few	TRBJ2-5	TGCGCCAGCAGCCAACTAGTAGCGGTCCAAGAGACCCAGTACTTC	CASSQLVAVQETQYF
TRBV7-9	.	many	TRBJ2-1	TGTGCCAGCGTATCCAGGACAACTGTGGGCAATGAGCAGTTCTTC	CASVSRTTVGNEQFF
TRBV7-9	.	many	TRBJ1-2	TGTGCCAGCTGGGGCTCGGACTATGGCTACACCTTC	CASWGSDYGYTF
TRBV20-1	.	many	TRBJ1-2	TGCAGTGCTAGCAAGGACATGAACTATGGCTACACCTTC	CSASKDMNYGYTF
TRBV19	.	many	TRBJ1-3	TGTGCCAGTAGTATAGTAGGATTCTCTGGAAACACCATATATTTT	CASSIVGFSGNTIYF
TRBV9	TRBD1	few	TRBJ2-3	TGTGCCAGCAGCGTAACCGGGGGGGGACAGGGGGGAACAGATACGCAGTATTTT	CASSVTGGGQGGTDTQYF
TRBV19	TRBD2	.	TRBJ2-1	TGTGCCAGTAGTCCGGGCCAGGGGGGACTTCTAGCGGGAGTGGGGGCCTACAATGAGCAGTTCTTC	CASSPGQGGLLAGVGAYNEQFF
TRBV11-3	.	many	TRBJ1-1	TGTGCCAGCAGCGCCACGGGACGGAACACTGAAGCTTTCTTT	CASSATGRNTEAFF
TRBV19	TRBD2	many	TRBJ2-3	TGTGCCAGTAGTAAGCTAGCGGGAGGTTCCACAGATACGCAGTATTTT	CASSKLAGGSTDTQYF
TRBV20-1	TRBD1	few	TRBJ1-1	TGCAGTGCTAGAGATCAACTCATGGGACAGGGGGCGGCGGCTTTCTTT	CSARDQLMGQGAAAFF
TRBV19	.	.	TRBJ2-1	TGTGCCAGTAGTATAGGAGATATCCCACCTTACAATGAGCAGTTCTTC	CASSIGDIPPYNEQFF
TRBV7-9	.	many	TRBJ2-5	TGTGCCAGCAGCTTAGAGACACAACAAGAGACCCAGTACTTC	CASSLETQQETQYF
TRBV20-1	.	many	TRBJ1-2	TGCAGTGCCAATGACAGGCAAGCTAACTATGGCTACACCTTC	CSANDRQANYGYTF
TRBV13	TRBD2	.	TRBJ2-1	TGTGCCAGCAGTCCCCGTTTAAGCGGGAGAGGGGATGAGCAGTTCTTC	CASSPRLSGRGDEQFF
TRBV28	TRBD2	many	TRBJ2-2	TGTGCCAGCAGTCGCCGGGACTACTCTAACACCGGGGAGCTGTTTTTT	CASSRRDYSNTGELFF
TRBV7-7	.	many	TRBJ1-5	TGTGCTAGCAGCCAGGGCCCGAATCAGCCCCAGCATTTT	CASSQGPNQPQHF
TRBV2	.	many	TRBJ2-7	TGTGCCAGCCTAGCGGGACAGGGGCACTACGAGCAGTACTTC	CASLAGQGHYEQYF
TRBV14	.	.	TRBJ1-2	TGTGCCAGCAGCCCGCTCGGGGGCGGCTACACCTTC	CASSPLGGGYTF
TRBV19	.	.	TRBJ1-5	TGTGCCACCCGTTTTGCGGACCGAAGCGGCAATCAGCCCCAGCATTTT	CATRFADRSGNQPQHF
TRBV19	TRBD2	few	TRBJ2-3	TGTGCCAGTAGTATAGAGGGGACTAGCAGGGATACGCAGTATTTT	CASSIEGTSRDTQYF
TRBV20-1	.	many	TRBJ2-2	TGCAGTGCTAGAGGAGGGAACACCGGGGAGCTGTTTTTT	CSARGGNTGELFF
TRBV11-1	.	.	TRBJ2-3	TGTGCCAGCAGTTATCCGACAGGTGGGATAGATACGCAGTATTTT	CASSYPTGGIDTQYF
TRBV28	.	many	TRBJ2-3	TGTGCCAGCAGTGCGAGCCCTCAGGGGCTAGCCCCAGATACGCAGTATTTT	CASSASPQGLAPDTQYF
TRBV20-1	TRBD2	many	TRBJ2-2	TGCAGTGCTAGAGATCGGTCTAGCGGGCGTACCGGGGAGCTGTTTTTT	CSARDRSSGRTGELFF
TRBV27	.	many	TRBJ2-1	TGTGCCACCCGACTAGGGAGCTCCTACAATGAGCAGTTCTTC	CATRLGSSYNEQFF
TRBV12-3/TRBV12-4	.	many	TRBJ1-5	TGTGCCAGCAGTACGACGAGGGCCGACCAGCCCCAGCATTTT	CASSTTRADQPQHF
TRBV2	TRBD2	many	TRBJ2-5	TGTGCCAGCAGTTTTACTAGCGCGGAGACCCAGTACTTC	CASSFTSAETQYF
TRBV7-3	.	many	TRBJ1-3	TGTGCCAGCAGTTCAGTCCCAGGGGCCACCATATATTTT	CASSSVPGATIYF
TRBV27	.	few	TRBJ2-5	TGTGCCAGCAGTTACGGGGACGGGACCCAGTACTTC	CASSYGDGTQYF
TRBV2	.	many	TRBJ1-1	TGTGCCAGCAGTACTCGGGGGGGGTCCACTGAAGCTTTCTTT	CASSTRGGSTEAFF
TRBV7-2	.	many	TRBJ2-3	TGTGCCAGCAGAAGGCAGAGCACAGATACGCAGTATTTT	CASRRQSTDTQYF
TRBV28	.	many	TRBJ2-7	TGTGCCAGCAGTTTTGGCGGAGGTGGCTACGAGCAGTACTTC	CASSFGGGGYEQYF
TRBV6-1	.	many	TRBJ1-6	TGTGCCAGCACCCCACCCGGGGACGCTAATTCACCCCTCCACTTT	CASTPPGDANSPLHF
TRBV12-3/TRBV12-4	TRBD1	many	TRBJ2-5	TGTGCCAGCAGTTCGGACAGGTACCAAGAGACCCAGTACTTC	CASSSDRYQETQYF
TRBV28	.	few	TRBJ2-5	TGTGCCAGCAGCCCCGAAAGGCCCGGGCAAGAGACCCAGTACTTC	CASSPERPGQETQYF
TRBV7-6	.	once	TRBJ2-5	TGTGCCAGCAGCCAAACAGGGAACGGAGAGACCCAGTACTTC	CASSQTGNGETQYF
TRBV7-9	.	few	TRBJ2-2	TGTGCCAGCAGCCGCAAACCACGGGAGAAAGGCGGGGAGCTGTTTTTT	CASSRKPREKGGELFF
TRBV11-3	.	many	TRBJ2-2	TGTGCCAGCAGCCCCCCCAGCACACGGACCACCGGGGAGCTGTTTTTT	CASSPPSTRTTGELFF
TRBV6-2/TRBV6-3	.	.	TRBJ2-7	TGTGCCAGCAGTTACTCGTTGGGCGCCTACGAGCAGTACTTC	CASSYSLGAYEQYF
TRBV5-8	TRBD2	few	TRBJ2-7	TGTGCCAGCAGCTTGGAGTTCTGGGGGGGGGTATCGTCCTACGAGCAGTACTTC	CASSLEFWGGVSSYEQYF
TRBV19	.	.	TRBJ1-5	TGTGCCAGTAGTATTACTCCCCTGGAGGATCAGCCCCAGCATTTT	CASSITPLEDQPQHF
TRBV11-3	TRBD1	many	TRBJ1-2	TGTGCCAGCAGCTTCAGCGGGGGACAGGGGACCTATGGCTACACCTTC	CASSFSGGQGTYGYTF